The rows below give T cell receptor beta chains drawn from one sample of a study of OX40 agonist ivuxolimab in advanced cancers. Data came from immunoSEQ multiplex PCR; TCRdb stores just in-frame clones and leaves some out. Found here are 35,000 to 50,000 clones, just over 85% of them singletons; the top ten hold 21%. The specimen was CD4+ or CD8+ T cells sorted from blood, collected in a trial of the OX40 agonist ivuxolimab. The receptors originated from an adult with an advanced solid tumor such as melanoma, head and neck, liver or kidney cancer. The CDR3 runs from the conserved cysteine through the conserved F or W. Each record gives: D gene, J gene, V gene, clone size, CDR3 DNA, CDR3 protein. A D gene is named only where the DNA matches it firmly. Size is omitted from some rows. Given values are once, few, many or a class for expanded clones.

-,TRBJ1-1,TRBV2,-,TGTGCCAGCAGTGAAAACGAGGTAACTGAAGCTTTCTTT,CASSENEVTEAFF
TRBD1,TRBJ1-4,TRBV7-2,-,TGTGCCAGCAGCTTATGGGACAGGGACCCGGATGAAAAACTGTTTTTT,CASSLWDRDPDEKLFF
-,TRBJ1-2,TRBV21-1,-,TGTGCCAGCAGCAAAGTGGGGCAGGTGCACTCGCGGGGACGATATGGCTACACCTTC,CASSKVGQVHSRGRYGYTF
-,TRBJ2-1,TRBV9,-,TGTGCCAGCAGCATAGGGGGTTACGGCGATGAGCAGTTCTTC,CASSIGGYGDEQFF
-,TRBJ1-1,TRBV7-9,-,TGTGCCAGCAGCCCCGGCAGGGAAGCTTTCTTT,CASSPGREAFF
-,TRBJ2-5,TRBV7-8,-,TGTGCCAGCTTGCTTGGGGGAGAGACCCAGTACTTC,CASLLGGETQYF
-,TRBJ2-1,TRBV19,-,TGTGCCAGTAGTATCGTGGCCAGCAGGGGAGCCGATGAGCAGTTCTTC,CASSIVASRGADEQFF
-,TRBJ1-2,TRBV19,-,TGTGCCAGTAGTATCCCCGCGAACTATGGCTACACCTTC,CASSIPANYGYTF
TRBD1,TRBJ2-7,TRBV6-5,-,TGTGCCAGCAGTTACTCGGGCAGGGGGTACGAGCAGTACTTC,CASSYSGRGYEQYF
-,TRBJ2-6,TRBV12-1,-,TGTGCCAGCAGCTTGGCCCCTGGGGCCAACGTCCTGACTTTC,CASSLAPGANVLTF
TRBD1,TRBJ1-2,TRBV6-5,-,TGTGCCAGCAGTGCTACCGGGACAGCCAACTATGGCTACACCTTC,CASSATGTANYGYTF
-,TRBJ2-3,TRBV19,few,TGTGCCAGTAGTTTCCCGGTGGGGGCAGAAGATACGCAGTATTTT,CASSFPVGAEDTQYF
-,TRBJ2-1,TRBV9,-,TGTGCCAGCAGCGTATATGCGCCGGACAATGAGCAGTTCTTC,CASSVYAPDNEQFF
TRBD1,TRBJ1-4,TRBV7-6,-,TGTGCCAGCACCCCAAGGGGGCCAGAGGATGAAAAACTGTTTTTT,CASTPRGPEDEKLFF
-,TRBJ2-4,TRBV19,-,TGTGCCAGTAGTGACGCCGGGACACCAGTCAAAAACATTCAGTACTTC,CASSDAGTPVKNIQYF
TRBD1,TRBJ2-2,TRBV27,-,TGTGCCAGCAGTTTATCCTCCGGGACAGGGGCCGGGGAGCTGTTTTTT,CASSLSSGTGAGELFF
-,TRBJ1-6,TRBV5-4,-,TGTGCCAGCAGCACGGGACCTTTAGTAAATTCACCCCTCCACTTT,CASSTGPLVNSPLHF
-,TRBJ1-2,TRBV6-5,-,TGTGCCAGCAGTTATGGCGGGGGTGAAGCTAACTATGGCTACACCTTC,CASSYGGGEANYGYTF
-,TRBJ1-5,TRBV5-3,once,TGTGCCAGAAGCTTGGTGGATAGCAATCAGCCCCAGCATTTT,CARSLVDSNQPQHF
-,TRBJ2-2,TRBV4-3,-,TGCGCCAGCAGCCAAGATTTAACCGGGGAGCTGTTTTTT,CASSQDLTGELFF
-,TRBJ2-5,TRBV5-8,-,TGTGCCAGCAGCTTGGAGCGTCAGCAAGAGACCCAGTACTTC,CASSLERQQETQYF
-,TRBJ2-4,TRBV9,-,TGTGCCAGCAGCCCATCGGGTAAAAACATTCAGTACTTC,CASSPSGKNIQYF
TRBD1,TRBJ1-5,TRBV27,-,TGTGCCAGCAGTTCCTTACCCCTTCGACAGGGCAGCAATCAGCCCCAGCATTTT,CASSSLPLRQGSNQPQHF
-,TRBJ1-2,TRBV6-6,-,TGTGCCAGCAAGAGTCTGACTTATGACTATGGCTACACCTTC,CASKSLTYDYGYTF
-,TRBJ1-2,TRBV12-5,-,TGTGCTAGTGGTTTGACAAGGAGAAACTATGGCTACACCTTC,CASGLTRRNYGYTF
TRBD1,TRBJ1-1,TRBV7-8,-,TGTGCCAGCGGTACCGGGACAGGGAATGCTTTCTTT,CASGTGTGNAFF
TRBD1,TRBJ1-5,TRBV6-1,few,TGTGCCAGCAGACCGACAGGGCGTAATCAGCCCCAGCATTTT,CASRPTGRNQPQHF
-,TRBJ2-7,TRBV5-6,-,TGTGCCAGCAGCTTGGGTCTCGTCATCTACGAGCAGTACTTC,CASSLGLVIYEQYF
TRBD1,TRBJ2-2,TRBV27,once,TGTGCCAGCAGTTCGCCCGGGACAGGGGCCAACACCGGGGAGCTGTTTTTT,CASSSPGTGANTGELFF
-,TRBJ1-3,TRBV10-3,-,TGTGCCATCAGTACGGAGAGCTCTGGAAACACCATATATTTT,CAISTESSGNTIYF
TRBD1,TRBJ1-1,TRBV28,-,TGTGCCAGCAGTTTTTACCCCCAGACAGGGGACACTGAAGCTTTCTTT,CASSFYPQTGDTEAFF
-,TRBJ1-4,TRBV6-5,-,TGTGCCAGCAGTTATGAAAAGCCGGTGGCTAATGAAAAACTGTTTTTT,CASSYEKPVANEKLFF
TRBD1,TRBJ1-1,TRBV28,-,TGTGCCAGCAACCGGGACAGGCTGAACACTGAAGCTTTCTTT,CASNRDRLNTEAFF
TRBD1,TRBJ2-3,TRBV9,-,TGTGCCAGCAGCGTGAGGGACAGCTCCACAGATACGCAGTATTTT,CASSVRDSSTDTQYF
TRBD1,TRBJ2-5,TRBV9,-,TGTGCCAGCAGCGCCGGACAGGGCCTTCAAGAGACCCAGTACTTC,CASSAGQGLQETQYF
-,TRBJ1-6,TRBV7-2,-,TGTGCCAGCAGTTACACCGTTTGGGGTAACGATAATTCACCCCTCCACTTT,CASSYTVWGNDNSPLHF
TRBD1,TRBJ2-1,TRBV19,-,TGTGCCAGTAGTATAGCCGGACAGGGGGTCAACAATGAGCAGTTCTTC,CASSIAGQGVNNEQFF
-,TRBJ1-2,TRBV4-3,-,TGCGCCAGCAGCCAAGATAATATGGGGGCGCGGGTTGGCTACACCTTC,CASSQDNMGARVGYTF
TRBD1,TRBJ2-1,TRBV7-2,-,TGTGCCAGCAGCTGGATGAACCGGGACAGATACTACAATGAGCAGTTCTTC,CASSWMNRDRYYNEQFF
-,TRBJ1-1,TRBV4-1,-,TGCGCCAGCAGCCAAGACCCAGGGATAGGAAGATCGGCTTTCTTT,CASSQDPGIGRSAFF
TRBD1,TRBJ1-1,TRBV5-1,-,TGCGCCAGCAGCCGGGACAGGGCAAACACTGAAGCTTTCTTT,CASSRDRANTEAFF